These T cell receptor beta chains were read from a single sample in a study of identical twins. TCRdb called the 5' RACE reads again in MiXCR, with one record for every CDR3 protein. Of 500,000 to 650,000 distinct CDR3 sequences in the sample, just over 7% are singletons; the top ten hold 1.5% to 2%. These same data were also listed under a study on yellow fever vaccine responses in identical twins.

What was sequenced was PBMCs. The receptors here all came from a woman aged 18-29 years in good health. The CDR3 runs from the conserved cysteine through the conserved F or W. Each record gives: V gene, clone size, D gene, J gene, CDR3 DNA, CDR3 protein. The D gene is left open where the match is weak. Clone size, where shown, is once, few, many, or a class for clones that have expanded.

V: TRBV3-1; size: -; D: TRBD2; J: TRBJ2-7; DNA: TGTGCCACCGGACCCCCCCTCTGGACTAGCGGGAAGTACGAGCAGTACTTC; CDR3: CATGPPLWTSGKYEQYF
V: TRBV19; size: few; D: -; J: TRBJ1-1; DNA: TGTGCCAGTAGTCCGGGACAAACTGAAGCTTTCTTT; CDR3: CASSPGQTEAFF
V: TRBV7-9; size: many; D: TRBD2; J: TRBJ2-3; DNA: TGTGCCAGCAGCCTAGCGGGAGGGCCCACAGATACGCAGTATTTT; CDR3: CASSLAGGPTDTQYF
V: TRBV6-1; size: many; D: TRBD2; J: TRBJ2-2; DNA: TGTGCCAGCAAGGCTAGCGGGACCGGGGAGCTGTTTTTT; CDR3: CASKASGTGELFF
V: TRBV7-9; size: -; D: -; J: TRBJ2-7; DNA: TGTGCCAGCAGCTCATACAGAGGAGGCGAGCAGAACTTC; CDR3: CASSSYRGGEQNF
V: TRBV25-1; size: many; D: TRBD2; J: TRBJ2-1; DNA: TGTGCCAGCACCCCCCCTAGCGGATGGGGCTCCTACAATGAGCAGTTCTTC; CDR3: CASTPPSGWGSYNEQFF
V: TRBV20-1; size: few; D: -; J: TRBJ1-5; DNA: TGCAGTGCTAGAGGGACGGAGAGCAATCAGCCCCAGCATTTT; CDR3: CSARGTESNQPQHF
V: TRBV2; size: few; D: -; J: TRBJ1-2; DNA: TGTGCCAGCAGTGAGGAACGGACAGTCGCTAACTATGGCTACACCTTC; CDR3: CASSEERTVANYGYTF
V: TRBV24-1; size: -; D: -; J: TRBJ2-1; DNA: TGTGCCACCGGACACAGGGACTCCTACAATGAGCAGTTCTTC; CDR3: CATGHRDSYNEQFF
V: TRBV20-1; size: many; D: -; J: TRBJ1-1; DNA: TGCAGTGCTGAGGGTCCAGGTTCGGAAGCTTTCTTT; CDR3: CSAEGPGSEAFF
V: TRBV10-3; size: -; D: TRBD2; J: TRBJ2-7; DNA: TGTGCCATCGGAGCTAGCGGGAACACCTACGAGCAGTACTTC; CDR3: CAIGASGNTYEQYF
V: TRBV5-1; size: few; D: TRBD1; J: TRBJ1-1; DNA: TGCGCCAGCAGCTTAACAGGGGTCTACACTGAAGCTTTCTTT; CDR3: CASSLTGVYTEAFF
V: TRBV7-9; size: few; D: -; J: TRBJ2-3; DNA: TGTGCCAGCAGCCCGAGAGGGAATCCCCCAGATACGCAGTATTTT; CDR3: CASSPRGNPPDTQYF
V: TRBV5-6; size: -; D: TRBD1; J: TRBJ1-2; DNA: TGTGCCAGCAGCCCAACCGGGACAGGGGGTATACGAATCTATGGCTACACCTTC; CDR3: CASSPTGTGGIRIYGYTF
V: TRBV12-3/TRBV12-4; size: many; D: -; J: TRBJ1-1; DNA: TGTGCCAGTGCCCTGCGGGGGGACACTGAAGCTTTCTTT; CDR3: CASALRGDTEAFF
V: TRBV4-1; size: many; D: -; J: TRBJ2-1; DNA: TGCGCCAGCAGCCCCCAGGGGGGAGTAGTCATCAGTGAGCAGTTCTTC; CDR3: CASSPQGGVVISEQFF
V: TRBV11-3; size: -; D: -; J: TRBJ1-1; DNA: TGTGCCAGCAGCTTAGGCCGCGGACCGGGACTGAACACTGAAGCTTTCTTT; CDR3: CASSLGRGPGLNTEAFF
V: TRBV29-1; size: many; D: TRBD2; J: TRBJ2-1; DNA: TGCAGCGTTGCGGGGGGGCCAAATGAGCAGTTCTTC; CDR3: CSVAGGPNEQFF
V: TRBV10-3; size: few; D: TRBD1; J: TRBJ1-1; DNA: TGTGCCATCAAGGACAGGGGGAACACTGAAGCTTTCTTT; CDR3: CAIKDRGNTEAFF
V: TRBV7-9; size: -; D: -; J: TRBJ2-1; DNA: TGTGCCAGCAGCTTAACCCAGACAGGCTTATACAATGAGCAGTTCTTC; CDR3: CASSLTQTGLYNEQFF
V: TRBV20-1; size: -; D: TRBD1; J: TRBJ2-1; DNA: TGCAGTGCTATAGACAGGGCCACCTACAATGAGCAGTTCTTC; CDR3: CSAIDRATYNEQFF
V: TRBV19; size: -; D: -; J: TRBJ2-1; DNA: TGTGCCAGTAGTCCACTAGCCCCTGTCTACAATGAGCAGTTCTTC; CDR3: CASSPLAPVYNEQFF
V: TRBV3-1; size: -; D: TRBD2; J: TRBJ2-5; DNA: TGTGCCAGCAGCCACACCGGGACTAGCGCCAAAGAGACCCAGTACTTC; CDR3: CASSHTGTSAKETQYF
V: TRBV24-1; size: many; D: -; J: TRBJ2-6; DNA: TGTGCCACCAGTGACCCGGGACACCTCTCTGGGGCCAACGTCCTGACTTTC; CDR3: CATSDPGHLSGANVLTF
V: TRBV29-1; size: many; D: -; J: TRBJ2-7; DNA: TGCAGCGTTGGTAGGCTAGCTGACTCCTACGAGCAGTACTTC; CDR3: CSVGRLADSYEQYF
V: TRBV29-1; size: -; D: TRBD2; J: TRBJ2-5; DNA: TGCAGCGCCTGGGGACTAGCGGCCAAAGAGACCCAGTACTTC; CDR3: CSAWGLAAKETQYF
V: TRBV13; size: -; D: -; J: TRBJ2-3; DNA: TGTGCCAGCAGCTTAACCTACAGCTACCAAGGGCTGGGCACAGATACGCAGTATTTT; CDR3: CASSLTYSYQGLGTDTQYF
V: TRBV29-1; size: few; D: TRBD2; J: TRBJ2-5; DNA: TGCAGCGTTCCCAGCGGGATTAGCCAAGAGACCCAGTACTTC; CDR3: CSVPSGISQETQYF
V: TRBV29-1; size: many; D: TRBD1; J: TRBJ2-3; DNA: TGCAGCGTTGGACAGGGGACAGATACGCAGTATTTT; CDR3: CSVGQGTDTQYF
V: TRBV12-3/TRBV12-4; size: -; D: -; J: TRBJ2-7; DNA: TGTGCCAGCAGTTTAGAACCGCTACTAACATACGAGCAGTACTTC; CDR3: CASSLEPLLTYEQYF
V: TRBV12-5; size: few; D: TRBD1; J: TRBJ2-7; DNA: TGTGCTAGTGGTTTTTCGGACAGGACGAAGAACGAGCAGTACTTC; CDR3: CASGFSDRTKNEQYF
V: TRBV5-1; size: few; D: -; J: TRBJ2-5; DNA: TGCGCCAGCAGCTTGGGTCATGAAGGCGTTTGGGAGACCCAGTACTTC; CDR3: CASSLGHEGVWETQYF
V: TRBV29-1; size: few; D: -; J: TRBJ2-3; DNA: TGCAGCGTTGATGGCGGGTCAGATACGCAGTATTTT; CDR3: CSVDGGSDTQYF
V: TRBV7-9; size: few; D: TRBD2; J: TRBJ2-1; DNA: TGTGCCAGCAGCCTCCGGATAACTAGCGCCTACAATGAGCAGTTCTTC; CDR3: CASSLRITSAYNEQFF
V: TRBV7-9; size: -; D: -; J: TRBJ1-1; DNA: TGTGCCAGCCAAACATCGGCGGAGAACACTGAAGCTTTCTTT; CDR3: CASQTSAENTEAFF
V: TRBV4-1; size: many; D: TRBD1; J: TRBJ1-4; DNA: TGCGCCAGCAGCCAAGGGACAGGGAGTTATGAAAAACTGTTTTTT; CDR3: CASSQGTGSYEKLFF